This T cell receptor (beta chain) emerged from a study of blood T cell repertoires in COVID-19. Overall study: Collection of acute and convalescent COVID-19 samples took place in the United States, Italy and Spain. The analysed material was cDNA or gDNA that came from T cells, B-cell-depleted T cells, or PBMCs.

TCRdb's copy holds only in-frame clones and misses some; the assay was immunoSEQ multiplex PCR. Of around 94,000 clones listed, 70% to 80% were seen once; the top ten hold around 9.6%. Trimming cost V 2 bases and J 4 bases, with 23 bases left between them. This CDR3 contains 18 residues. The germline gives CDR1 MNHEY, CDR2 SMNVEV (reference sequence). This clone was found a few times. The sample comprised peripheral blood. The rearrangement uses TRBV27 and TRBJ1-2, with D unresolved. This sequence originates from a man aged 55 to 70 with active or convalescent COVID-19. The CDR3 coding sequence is TGTGCCAGCAGTTTAAGAGGCGTTGGCATCCCGTCGCCCTATGGCTACACCTTC. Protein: CASSLRGVGIPSPYGYTF.